The clone carrying this TCR beta chain occurred a few times. The antigen is unknown. Naive, central memory, regulatory and stem cell-like memory cells within the CD4+ compartment were sorted using CD45RO/CCR7/CD25/CD127/CD95/CD27. Germline CDR1 SGHDT, CDR2 YYEEEE. V lost 0 bases, J lost 3 bases, and 9 bases lay in between. There are 14 residues in the CDR3. The data were taken from a study of beta chain features in type 1 diabetes. Study results and limitations: Sequencing the cDNA could make cells with high TCR expression show up more than they should. Shorter TCRB CDR3s, moderately but significantly so, were found in Type 1 diabetes patients in all four CD4+ subsets. For patients and controls alike, PCR might favor shorter templates to the same degree.

Expressed TCRB transcripts were sequenced because the entire RNA isolate underwent reverse transcription. Using immunoSEQ multiplex PCR, the repertoire was profiled, and TCRdb retains in-frame clones only, with some absent. The data contain 640,000 or so clones, over 12% of them seen just once; the ten biggest clones take up 0.04%. The origin of this receptor is a man aged 18 to 35 with type 1 diabetes. The J gene is TRBJ1-1, the V gene TRBV5-6; perhaps TRBD1 as D (5 bases). Sequencing was done on a sample of naive CD4+ T cells from blood. For the CDR3, the DNA is TGTGCCAGCAGCTTGGTCGGGGGAGACACTGAAGCTTTCTTT. This codes for CASSLVGGDTEAFF. The whole variable domain, filled in from reference TRBV5-6 and TRBJ1-1, reads DAGVTQSPTHLIKTRGQQVTLRCSPKSGHDTVSWYQQALGQGPQFIFQYYEEEERQRGNFPDRFSGHQFPNYSSELNVNALLLGDSALYLCASSLVGGDTEAFFGQGTRLTVV.